This TCR beta chain is from a study of CD8 T cells in ankylosing spondylitis. Trimming cost V 3 bases and J 7 bases; bases outside gene matches: 12. Germline loops: CDR1 SGDLS, CDR2 YYNGEE. The CDR3 sequence is 15 residues long. TCRdb re-analysed the 5' RACE reads in MiXCR, keeping a single row per CDR3 protein. The sample shows about 160,000 distinct CDR3 sequences, 9.8% of them seen only once. The sample holds many counts of this clonotype. The rearrangement joins TRBV9 to TRBJ2-7; 8 bases match TRBD2. Sample: blood, either unsorted or a sorted T cell fraction (not recorded which). The clonotype originates from a female donor with ankylosing spondylitis or in good health (not recorded which). For the CDR3, the DNA is TGTGCCAGCAGCGCTTTCTCGGGAGGGCCAGAAGAGCAGTACTTC. Its translation is CASSAFSGGPEEQYF.